Shown below are 25 T cell receptor beta chains from a single sample sequenced in a study of shared clonotypes between healthy human individuals. Sequencing used immunoSEQ multiplex PCR; TCRdb keeps in-frame clones, though not all of them. Among about 820,000 clones, almost 95% were seen once, and the ten largest hold 24%. Naive CD8 cells lacked CD45RO and underwent positive selection for CCR7, leaving out terminally differentiated effector memory CD45RA+ cells. Material: naive CD8+ T cells sorted from blood. The receptors here all came from a young man in good health.

The gene calls are TRBV10-3 and TRBJ2-1, with a possible D match to TRBD2 (6 bases). Germline V CDR1 and CDR2: ENHRY, SYGVKD. There are 14 residues in the CDR3. With 10 bases removed from V and 12 bases from J, the gap between germline ends came to 25 bases. The CDR3 nucleotides read TGTGCCACCGTCGTTAACCGGGAGTATAGTAGGCAGTTCTTC. This sequence encodes CATVVNREYSRQFF.

This rearrangement joins TRBV5-4 to TRBJ2-7; D call uncertain. Germline-derived CDR1 and CDR2 are SGHNT and YYREEE (reference sequence). The germline V and J ends were trimmed by 4 bases and 6 bases, with 17 bases remaining between them. The CDR3 length is 14 residues. This chain's CDR3 is CASSEIQQVAEQYF. CDR3 nucleotides: TGTGCCAGCAGCGAGATACAGCAGGTCGCCGAGCAGTACTTC.

The chain joins TRBV29-1 to TRBJ2-3; 7 bases line up with TRBD2. V lost 7 bases, J lost 7 bases, and 20 bases stayed unmatched. Germline V gene lookup returns CDR1 SQVTM and CDR2 ANQGSEA. The CDR3 spans 16 residues. DNA of the CDR3: TGCAGCGGAACCCGGCGGGAGCGGGGCAATTTGAATACGCAGTATTTT. Encoded protein: CSGTRRERGNLNTQYF.

J is TRBJ1-1 and V is TRBV27; D uncertain. In germline, CDR1 is MNHEY, CDR2 SMNVEV (reference sequence). This CDR3 has 12 amino acids. V was cut by 3 bases and J by 7 bases, with 9 bases left in between. The chain's CDR3 is CASSLGRGEAFF. The CDR3 DNA reads as TGTGCCAGCAGTTTGGGTCGGGGTGAAGCTTTCTTT.

This chain uses TRBV28 with TRBJ1-5; D unresolved. Deletions cut 3 bases from V and 1 base from J, with 7 bases between. Germline V gene data show CDR1 as MDHEN and CDR2 as SYDVKM. The CDR3 runs 14 residues. The CDR3 sequence: CASSFPQSNQPQHF. Here the CDR3 DNA reads TGTGCCAGCAGTTTCCCCCAGAGCAATCAGCCCCAGCATTTT.

This clone is a singleton in its sample. The chain carries TRBV6-5 and TRBJ2-4, with D tentatively TRBD1 (8 bases). The germline V gene has CDR1 MNHEY and CDR2 SVGAGI. The length of the CDR3 is 13 residues. With 8 bases removed from V and 7 bases from J, the gap between germline ends came to 15 bases. CDR3 nucleotides: TGTGCCAGCGGGTACAGGGGGGGGAACATTCAGTACTTC. It encodes CASGYRGGNIQYF.

CDR3 in DNA: TGTGCCAGCAGCCTAGAGAGATACGAGCAGTACTTC. Translated, it gives CASSLERYEQYF. The chain carries TRBV7-9 and TRBJ2-7; D is ambiguous. V was trimmed by 5 bases and J by 4 bases, leaving 9 bases between them. Germline lookup yields CDR1 SEHNR and CDR2 FQNEAQ (reference sequence). The CDR3 extends over 12 amino acids.

V and J are TRBV27 and TRBJ2-1; weak D call: TRBD2 (6 bases). From germline, CDR1 is MNHEY and CDR2 SMNVEV (reference sequence). CDR3 length: 18 residues. V shed 8 bases and J shed 7 bases, with 30 bases lying between them. For the CDR3, the DNA is TGTGCCAGCTTTTACGGGGGTGTACGAATGACGCCCGAAAATGAGCAGTTCTTC. Encoded protein: CASFYGGVRMTPENEQFF.

The CDR3 coding sequence is TGTGCCAGCAGCTTAACTGGCGGGAGGGTGAATGAGCAGTTCTTC. It codes for CASSLTGGRVNEQFF. The chain combines TRBV5-6 with TRBJ2-1; 9 nucleotides match TRBD2. CDR3 length: 15 amino acids. Germline V gene lookup returns CDR1 SGHDT and CDR2 YYEEEE. J lost 7 bases, V lost 2 bases, and 7 bases had no gene match.

The chain couples TRBV4-1 to TRBJ2-1; perhaps TRBD2 as D (6 bases). The CDR3 is 16 amino acids. V lost 3 bases to trimming and J lost 6 bases, with 18 bases between them. CDR1 and CDR2 (germline): MGHRA, YSYEKL. The CDR3 DNA follows: TGCGCCAGCAGCCATATAAGCGGGTTCCCCGGCAATGAGCAGTTCTTC. As protein: CASSHISGFPGNEQFF.

This chain joins TRBV27 and TRBJ1-2; D possibly corresponds to TRBD1 (6 bases). The CDR3 spans 15 residues. Trimming took off 7 bases at V and 7 bases at J, with 22 bases between the two ends. Looked up from germline, CDR1 is MNHEY and CDR2 is SMNVEV (reference sequence). The chain's CDR3 is CASTLPRGARGGYTF. CDR3 coding DNA: TGTGCCAGCACCCTACCGAGGGGGGCGCGAGGTGGCTACACCTTC.

The chain joins TRBV28 to TRBJ2-7; 9 nucleotides agree with TRBD1. With 8 bases clipped from V and 0 bases from J, the junction kept 8 bases outside the gene matches. Germline V gene data show CDR1 as MDHEN and CDR2 as SYDVKM. The CDR3 consists of 15 residues. CDR3 nucleotide sequence: TGTGCCAGCGAGCTTGACAGGGGGTCCTCCTACGAGCAGTACTTC. This encodes CASELDRGSSYEQYF.

The chain is built from TRBV7-2 and TRBJ1-2, with 9 bases aligning to TRBD1. Germline V CDR1 and CDR2: SGHTA, FQGNSA. CDR3 length: 15 amino acids. The J segment lost 6 bases and the V segment lost 3 bases, leaving 8 bases of the junction unmatched. The DNA for the CDR3 is TGTGCCAGCAGCTTGACAGACAGGGGGTCCGATGGCTACACCTTC. This gives the protein CASSLTDRGSDGYTF.

The chain links TRBV28 to TRBJ2-4; either TRBD1 or TRBD2 may supply D (5 bases each). Trimming took off 3 bases at V and 0 bases at J, with 15 bases between the two ends. Germline values: CDR1 MDHEN, CDR2 SYDVKM. This CDR3 region has 17 residues. CDR3 amino acids: CASSFRSMGVAKNIQYF. The CDR3 DNA reads TGTGCCAGCAGTTTCCGCTCCATGGGGGTAGCCAAAAACATTCAGTACTTC.

DNA for the CDR3: TGTGCCAGCAGCAACCACAGGTTGGGCTACGAGCAGTACTTC. Residues: CASSNHRLGYEQYF. The chain combines TRBV7-9 with TRBJ2-7; possible D gene TRBD1, 5 bases. This CDR3 has 14 amino acids. V was trimmed by 5 bases and J by 3 bases, leaving 14 bases between them. From germline, CDR1 is SEHNR and CDR2 FQNEAQ (reference sequence). Complete variable domain (other parts from reference TRBV7-9 and TRBJ2-7): DTGVSQNPRHKITKRGQNVTFRCDPISEHNRLYWYRQTLGQGPEFLTYFQNEAQLEKSRLLSDRFSAERPKGSFSTLEIQRTEQGDSAMYLCASSNHRLGYEQYFGPGTRLTVT.

This clone was counted once. The chain is built from TRBV10-3 and TRBJ2-1; the match to TRBD2 covers 10 bases. J gave up 8 bases and V 10 bases, and 11 bases lay outside the gene matches. This CDR3 comprises 14 residues. Germline V gene sequence: CDR1 ENHRY, CDR2 SYGVKD. In nucleotides, the CDR3 is TGTGCCACCGCGTCTAGCGGGAGTGAGGATGAGCAGTTCTTC. Amino acid sequence: CATASSGSEDEQFF.

The CDR3 protein is CASSQENTDTQYF. The CDR3 nucleotides are TGCGCCAGCAGCCAAGAGAACACAGATACGCAGTATTTT. The chain employs TRBV4-1 and TRBJ2-3; D is undetermined. The CDR3 totals 13 residues. The germline CDR1 and CDR2 sequences are MGHRA and YSYEKL. V was shortened by 0 bases and J by 2 bases, with 3 bases between the two germline ends.

The V gene is TRBV6-6, the J gene TRBJ2-4, with D possibly TRBD2 on 5 matching bases. This CDR3 comprises 16 residues. V was cut by 7 bases and J by 1 base, with 17 bases left in between. CDR1 is MNHNY and CDR2 is SVGAGI in the germline V gene (reference sequence). Here the CDR3 DNA reads TGTGCCAGCACCCTTAGTCGGGAAGCGGCCAAAAACATTCAGTACTTC. It specifies CASTLSREAAKNIQYF.

In DNA, the CDR3 is TGTGCCACCAGCAGAGATCGTTTGGGGAACACTGAAGCTTTCTTT. Amino acid sequence: CATSRDRLGNTEAFF. The chain recombines TRBV15 with TRBJ1-1; D gene unclear. The V end was cut by 0 bases, the J end by 1 base, with 9 bases between. CDR3 size: 15 residues. Germline CDR1 and CDR2: LNHNV and YYDKDF (reference sequence).

This chain links TRBV6-6 with TRBJ2-5; D may match TRBD1 or TRBD2 (5 bases each). Trimming removed 6 bases at V and 1 base at J, with 18 bases between. CDR3 length equals 16 residues. Germline V gives CDR1 MNHNY, CDR2 SVGAGI (reference sequence). CDR3 region: CASRNGAGDPQETQYF. In nucleotides, the CDR3 is TGTGCCAGCAGAAACGGGGCAGGCGACCCCCAAGAGACCCAGTACTTC.

The rearrangement links TRBV30 to TRBJ1-1; D unclear. V was clipped by 5 bases and J by 1 base, with 5 bases between them. Germline values: CDR1 GTSNPN, CDR2 SVGIG (reference sequence). The CDR3 is 11 amino acids. For the CDR3, the DNA is TGTGCCTGGGTGCGGAACACTGAAGCTTTCTTT. Translated, it gives CAWVRNTEAFF.

The chain uses TRBV4-1 and TRBJ2-7, with TRBD1 matching over 8 bases. V dropped 3 bases and J dropped 3; count of bases not matched to a gene: 7. CDR1 and CDR2 (germline): MGHRA, YSYEKL. The CDR3 spans 15 residues. The CDR3 DNA is TGCGCCAGCAGCCAGATTGGACAGGGTCTCTACGAGCAGTACTTC. Amino acid sequence: CASSQIGQGLYEQYF.

The V call is TRBV14, the J call TRBJ2-1; a possible D gene is TRBD2 (5 bases). The V gene's germline CDR1 is SGHDN and CDR2 FVKESK. The CDR3 loop spans 17 amino acids. Trimming cost V 0 bases and J 9 bases, with 21 bases left between them. The CDR3 protein is CASSQDIVVGIEVEQFF. The CDR3 nucleotides read TGTGCCAGCAGCCAAGATATAGTCGTCGGGATAGAGGTTGAGCAGTTCTTC.

The rearrangement joins TRBV7-9 to TRBJ2-1; 7 bases fit TRBD2. The germline V gene encodes CDR1 SEHNR and CDR2 FQNEAQ (reference sequence). The CDR3 runs to 15 residues. V trimming: 3 bases; J trimming: 6 bases; junction bases outside the gene matches: 8. CDR3 DNA sequence: TGTGCCAGCAGCTTCCCCCCCGGCGGGAGCAATGAGCAGTTCTTC. It encodes CASSFPPGGSNEQFF.

V is TRBV27 and J is TRBJ2-7; TRBD2 aligns across 9 bases. This CDR3 comprises 16 residues. V lost 2 bases to trimming and J lost 3 bases; unmatched junction nucleotides: 8. The germline V gene has CDR1 MNHEY and CDR2 SMNVEV (reference sequence). The CDR3 here is CASSLETSGFYYEQYF. The CDR3 DNA follows: TGTGCCAGCAGTTTAGAGACTAGCGGATTCTACTACGAGCAGTACTTC.